The rows below give T cell receptor beta chains drawn from one sample of a study of shared T cell receptors in the human thymus. Using immunoSEQ multiplex PCR, the repertoire was profiled, and TCRdb retains in-frame clones only, with some absent. The sample shows 720,000 or so clones, 80% to 90% of them seen only once. The same specimen was also included in a second study, on human thymus T cells.

Sequencing input: thymocytes. The receptors here all came from a girl less than two years old with a congenital heart defect. CDR3s include the opening cysteine and the closing phenylalanine or tryptophan. Fields, in order: D gene, clone size, J gene, V gene, CDR3 protein, CDR3 DNA. A D gene is named only where the DNA matches it firmly. Size is stated for part of the rows, as once, few or many counts, or as a class when the clone is expanded.

d_call: .; clone_size: .; j_call: TRBJ1-1; v_call: TRBV30; cdr3_aa: CAWTGGLNGQPNTEAFF; cdr3_nt: TGTGCCTGGACTGGGGGCTTAAACGGACAGCCGAACACTGAAGCTTTCTTT
d_call: TRBD2; clone_size: .; j_call: TRBJ2-2; v_call: TRBV4-1; cdr3_aa: CASSQALSGGARTGELFF; cdr3_nt: TGCGCCAGCAGCCAAGCCCTTAGCGGGGGGGCGCGGACCGGGGAGCTGTTTTTT
d_call: TRBD1; clone_size: .; j_call: TRBJ1-6; v_call: TRBV27; cdr3_aa: CASSLRTGQRVYNSPLHF; cdr3_nt: TGTGCCAGCAGTCTCCGGACAGGGCAACGCGTCTATAATTCACCCCTCCACTTT
d_call: TRBD1; clone_size: once; j_call: TRBJ1-5; v_call: TRBV4-1; cdr3_aa: CASSHGDSEKPQHF; cdr3_nt: TGCGCCAGCAGCCATGGGGACAGCGAGAAGCCCCAGCATTTT
d_call: .; clone_size: few; j_call: TRBJ2-5; v_call: TRBV25-1; cdr3_aa: CASSFREETQYF; cdr3_nt: TGTGCCAGCAGTTTCAGGGAAGAGACCCAGTACTTC
d_call: .; clone_size: .; j_call: TRBJ1-1; v_call: TRBV5-1; cdr3_aa: CASREQLNTEAFF; cdr3_nt: TGCGCCAGCAGGGAACAGTTGAACACTGAAGCTTTCTTT
d_call: .; clone_size: .; j_call: TRBJ1-2; v_call: TRBV5-1; cdr3_aa: CASSLECRNYGYTF; cdr3_nt: TGCGCCAGCAGCTTGGAGTGCAGGAACTATGGCTACACCTTC
d_call: .; clone_size: .; j_call: TRBJ1-1; v_call: TRBV7-2; cdr3_aa: CASSLVRQPNTEAFF; cdr3_nt: TGTGCCAGCAGCTTAGTGCGGCAGCCGAACACTGAAGCTTTCTTT
d_call: TRBD1; clone_size: .; j_call: TRBJ2-7; v_call: TRBV2; cdr3_aa: CASSAPGGFYEQYF; cdr3_nt: TGTGCCAGCAGTGCGCCAGGGGGCTTCTACGAGCAGTACTTC
d_call: .; clone_size: .; j_call: TRBJ1-1; v_call: TRBV19; cdr3_aa: CASTERGTEAFF; cdr3_nt: TGTGCCAGTACCGAGAGGGGGACTGAAGCTTTCTTT
d_call: TRBD1; clone_size: once; j_call: TRBJ1-2; v_call: TRBV5-1; cdr3_aa: CASRRTGNGYTF; cdr3_nt: TGCGCCAGCAGGCGGACAGGGAATGGCTACACCTTC
d_call: .; clone_size: .; j_call: TRBJ1-5; v_call: TRBV30; cdr3_aa: CAWSVVWGRQPQHF; cdr3_nt: TGTGCCTGGAGTGTCGTCTGGGGGCGTCAGCCCCAGCATTTT
d_call: .; clone_size: .; j_call: TRBJ2-3; v_call: TRBV9; cdr3_aa: CASSVSSRGTDTQYF; cdr3_nt: TGTGCCAGCAGCGTTTCGTCCCGGGGCACAGATACGCAGTATTTT
d_call: TRBD1; clone_size: .; j_call: TRBJ2-1; v_call: TRBV2; cdr3_aa: CASNPFPGGAEQFF; cdr3_nt: TGTGCCAGCAACCCGTTCCCAGGGGGCGCTGAGCAGTTCTTC
d_call: .; clone_size: .; j_call: TRBJ2-5; v_call: TRBV6-1; cdr3_aa: CASSGTARGLETQYF; cdr3_nt: TGTGCCAGCAGTGGGACTGCCCGAGGATTGGAGACCCAGTACTTC
d_call: .; clone_size: .; j_call: TRBJ2-2; v_call: TRBV5-1; cdr3_aa: CASSLTSTGAAGELFF; cdr3_nt: TGCGCCAGCAGCTTGACATCGACAGGAGCGGCCGGGGAGCTGTTTTTT
d_call: .; clone_size: .; j_call: TRBJ2-7; v_call: TRBV10-3; cdr3_aa: CAISESRQGRSYEQYF; cdr3_nt: TGTGCCATCAGTGAGTCGAGGCAGGGGAGATCCTACGAGCAGTACTTC
d_call: TRBD2; clone_size: .; j_call: TRBJ2-2; v_call: TRBV11-2; cdr3_aa: CASSFGGTRIPGELFF; cdr3_nt: TGTGCCAGCAGCTTTGGGGGGACTAGAATCCCCGGGGAGCTGTTTTTT
d_call: TRBD2; clone_size: .; j_call: TRBJ2-1; v_call: TRBV6-4; cdr3_aa: CASSSVGGVAGNNEQFF; cdr3_nt: TGTGCCAGCAGCTCAGTTGGGGGGGTGGCGGGGAACAATGAGCAGTTCTTC
d_call: TRBD1; clone_size: .; j_call: TRBJ1-5; v_call: TRBV11-2; cdr3_aa: CASSLDGQDGDQPQHF; cdr3_nt: TGTGCCAGCAGCTTAGATGGACAGGATGGGGATCAGCCCCAGCATTTT
d_call: TRBD2; clone_size: once; j_call: TRBJ2-7; v_call: TRBV5-6; cdr3_aa: CASSSPRGSSYEQYF; cdr3_nt: TGTGCCAGCAGCTCGCCGCGGGGGAGCTCCTACGAGCAGTACTTC
d_call: TRBD1; clone_size: .; j_call: TRBJ2-2; v_call: TRBV9; cdr3_aa: CASSARQGTGELFF; cdr3_nt: TGTGCCAGCAGCGCAAGACAGGGGACCGGGGAGCTGTTTTTT
d_call: .; clone_size: .; j_call: TRBJ1-2; v_call: TRBV2; cdr3_aa: CASSDVVGPVTIVGGGPANYGYTF; cdr3_nt: TGTGCCAGCAGTGATGTGGTGGGACCAGTTACTATAGTGGGAGGCGGCCCTGCAAACTATGGCTACACCTTC
d_call: TRBD2; clone_size: .; j_call: TRBJ2-7; v_call: TRBV27; cdr3_aa: CASSFSAASGSYEQYF; cdr3_nt: TGTGCCAGCAGTTTCTCGGCGGCTAGCGGCTCCTACGAGCAGTACTTC
d_call: .; clone_size: .; j_call: TRBJ1-5; v_call: TRBV18; cdr3_aa: CASSPSGTYSNQPQHF; cdr3_nt: TGTGCCAGCTCACCATCCGGGACTTATAGCAATCAGCCCCAGCATTTT
d_call: .; clone_size: .; j_call: TRBJ1-6; v_call: TRBV9; cdr3_aa: CASSGAGVNSPLHF; cdr3_nt: TGTGCCAGCAGCGGGGCAGGGGTAAATTCACCCCTCCACTTT
d_call: TRBD1; clone_size: .; j_call: TRBJ1-6; v_call: TRBV27; cdr3_aa: CASSTGVSSYNSPLHF; cdr3_nt: TGTGCCAGCAGTACAGGGGTTTCCTCCTATAATTCACCCCTCCACTTT
d_call: .; clone_size: .; j_call: TRBJ1-1; v_call: TRBV7-8; cdr3_aa: CASSRGGNTEAFF; cdr3_nt: TGTGCCAGCAGCCGAGGCGGGAACACTGAAGCTTTCTTT
d_call: .; clone_size: few; j_call: TRBJ1-6; v_call: TRBV10-1; cdr3_aa: CANIREWGVTLHF; cdr3_nt: TGCGCCAACATCAGGGAGTGGGGGGTCACCCTCCACTTT
d_call: TRBD2; clone_size: .; j_call: TRBJ2-1; v_call: TRBV14; cdr3_aa: CTSSQEISGGHNEQFF; cdr3_nt: TGTACCAGCAGCCAAGAAATAAGCGGGGGTCACAATGAGCAGTTCTTC
d_call: .; clone_size: .; j_call: TRBJ2-1; v_call: TRBV30; cdr3_aa: CAGERIDREDYNEQFF; cdr3_nt: TGTGCCGGAGAGAGAATAGACAGGGAGGACTACAATGAGCAGTTCTTC
d_call: TRBD1; clone_size: .; j_call: TRBJ1-2; v_call: TRBV14; cdr3_aa: CASSQARTDRDGYGYTF; cdr3_nt: TGTGCCAGCAGCCAAGCCCGAACCGACAGGGACGGCTATGGCTACACCTTC
d_call: .; clone_size: few; j_call: TRBJ2-4; v_call: TRBV19; cdr3_aa: CASTPLPGGSKNIQYF; cdr3_nt: TGTGCCAGTACCCCCCTCCCGGGGGGCTCCAAAAACATTCAGTACTTC
d_call: .; clone_size: .; j_call: TRBJ1-5; v_call: TRBV7-9; cdr3_aa: CASSLDSSTHQPQHF; cdr3_nt: TGTGCCAGCAGCTTAGACAGCTCGACCCATCAGCCCCAGCATTTT
d_call: TRBD2; clone_size: .; j_call: TRBJ2-5; v_call: TRBV7-2; cdr3_aa: CASSLVWTSGGEQETQYF; cdr3_nt: TGTGCCAGCAGCTTAGTTTGGACTAGCGGGGGGGAACAAGAGACCCAGTACTTC
d_call: .; clone_size: .; j_call: TRBJ2-5; v_call: TRBV29-1; cdr3_aa: CSADPKPARDMVWQETQYF; cdr3_nt: TGCAGCGCTGATCCAAAGCCCGCGAGGGACATGGTATGGCAAGAGACCCAGTACTTC